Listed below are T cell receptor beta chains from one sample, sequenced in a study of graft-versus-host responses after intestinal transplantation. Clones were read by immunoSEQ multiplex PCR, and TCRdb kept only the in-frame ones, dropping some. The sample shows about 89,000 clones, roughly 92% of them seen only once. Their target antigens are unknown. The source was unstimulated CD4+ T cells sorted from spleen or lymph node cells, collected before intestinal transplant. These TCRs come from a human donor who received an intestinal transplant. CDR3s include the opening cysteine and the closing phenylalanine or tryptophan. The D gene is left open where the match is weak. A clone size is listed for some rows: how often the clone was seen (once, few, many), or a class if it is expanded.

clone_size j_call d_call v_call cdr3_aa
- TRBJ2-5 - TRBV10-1 CASSEGGESEETQYF
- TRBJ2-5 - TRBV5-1 CASSRGTEETQYF
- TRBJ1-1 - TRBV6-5 CASSYSVTNTEAFF
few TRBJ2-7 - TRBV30 CAWSVRGGTYEQYF
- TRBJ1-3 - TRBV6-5 CASSLLYRVSGNTIYF
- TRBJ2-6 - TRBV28 CASSASGANVLTF
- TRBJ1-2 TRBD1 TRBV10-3 CAISESDRGGGYTF
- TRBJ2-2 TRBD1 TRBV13 CASSLEETTGWDTGELFF
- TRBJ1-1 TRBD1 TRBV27 CASSLSVPDRVAFF
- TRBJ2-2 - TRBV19 CASKPENGELFF
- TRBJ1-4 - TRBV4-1 CASSRHRVANEKLFF
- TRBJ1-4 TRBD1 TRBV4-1 CASGWTGKNEKLFF
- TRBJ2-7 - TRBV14 CASSQRAKGDIRGYEQYF
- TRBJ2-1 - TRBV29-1 CSVARDLNNEQFF
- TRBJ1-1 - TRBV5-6 CASSLRRIGAFF
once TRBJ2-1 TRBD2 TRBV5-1 CASRGEGPSYNEQFF
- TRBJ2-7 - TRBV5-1 CASSFSPVNIATSYEQYF
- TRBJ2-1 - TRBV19 CASSIRVDRPYNEQFF
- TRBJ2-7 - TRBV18 CASSQGGGTARF
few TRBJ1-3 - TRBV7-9 CASSLEGLLPVTIYF
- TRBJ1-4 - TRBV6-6 CASRETGVATNEKLFF
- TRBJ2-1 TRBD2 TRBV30 CAWSGREGYNEQFF
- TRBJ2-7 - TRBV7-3 CASSPTAGNEQYF
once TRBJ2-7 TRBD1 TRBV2 CASSEAGQGSYEQYF
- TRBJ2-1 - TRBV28 CASSRLNEQFF
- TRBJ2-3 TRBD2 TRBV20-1 CSSLAGDTQYF
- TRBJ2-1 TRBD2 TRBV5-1 CASSLLAGGSYNEQFF
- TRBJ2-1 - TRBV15 CATSRDTVNEQFF
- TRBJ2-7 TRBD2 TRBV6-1 CASSEGLGAYEQYF
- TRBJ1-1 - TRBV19 CASSLQGMNTEAFF
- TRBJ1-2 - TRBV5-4 CASSLETDHLSGYGYTF
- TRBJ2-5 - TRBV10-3 CAISEPTSGGFRETQYF
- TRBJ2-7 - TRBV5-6 CASSLTGSSGEEQYF
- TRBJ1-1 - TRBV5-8 CASRSMLEGFFGVAEAFF
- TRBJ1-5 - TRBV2 CASSLNQPQHF
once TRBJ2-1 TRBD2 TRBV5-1 CASSFQLAGVGHKQFF
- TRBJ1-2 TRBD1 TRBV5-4 CASSLGTVNGYTF
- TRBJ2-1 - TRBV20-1 CSAGRQNEQFF
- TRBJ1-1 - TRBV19 CASSIDRTNTEAFF
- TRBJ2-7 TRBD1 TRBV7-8 CASSFQPGTETYEQYF
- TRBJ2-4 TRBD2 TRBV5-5 CASSPKGEREGREAKNIQYF
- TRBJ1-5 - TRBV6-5 CASSYHLPPPQHF
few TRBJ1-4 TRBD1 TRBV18 CASSPRQGWGKLFF
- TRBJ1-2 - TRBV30 CAWSAPGKKSNYGYTF
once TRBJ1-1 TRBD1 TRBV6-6 CASSYSRGLAFF
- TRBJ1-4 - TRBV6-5 CASSPTDGLNEKLFF
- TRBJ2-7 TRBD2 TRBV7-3 CASSLTSGRGYEQYF
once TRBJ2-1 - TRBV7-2 CASSLALSNGEQFF
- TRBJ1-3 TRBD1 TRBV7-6 CASSLVAGQGGNTIYF
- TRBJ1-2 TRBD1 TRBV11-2 CASSSDRANGYTF
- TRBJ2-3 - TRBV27 CASSLSPLDTQYF
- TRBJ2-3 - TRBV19 CASSSTGITDTQYF
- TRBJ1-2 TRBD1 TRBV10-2 CASSESTPKGAGYGYTF
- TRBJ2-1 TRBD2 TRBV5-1 CASSLAASGTGRGQFF
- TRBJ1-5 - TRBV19 CASSMTPRSNQPQHF
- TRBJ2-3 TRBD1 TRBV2 CASTRQGRLSSDTQYF
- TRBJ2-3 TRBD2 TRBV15 CATSRDSGKGDTQYF
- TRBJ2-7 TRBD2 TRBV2 CASSGTSPRLF